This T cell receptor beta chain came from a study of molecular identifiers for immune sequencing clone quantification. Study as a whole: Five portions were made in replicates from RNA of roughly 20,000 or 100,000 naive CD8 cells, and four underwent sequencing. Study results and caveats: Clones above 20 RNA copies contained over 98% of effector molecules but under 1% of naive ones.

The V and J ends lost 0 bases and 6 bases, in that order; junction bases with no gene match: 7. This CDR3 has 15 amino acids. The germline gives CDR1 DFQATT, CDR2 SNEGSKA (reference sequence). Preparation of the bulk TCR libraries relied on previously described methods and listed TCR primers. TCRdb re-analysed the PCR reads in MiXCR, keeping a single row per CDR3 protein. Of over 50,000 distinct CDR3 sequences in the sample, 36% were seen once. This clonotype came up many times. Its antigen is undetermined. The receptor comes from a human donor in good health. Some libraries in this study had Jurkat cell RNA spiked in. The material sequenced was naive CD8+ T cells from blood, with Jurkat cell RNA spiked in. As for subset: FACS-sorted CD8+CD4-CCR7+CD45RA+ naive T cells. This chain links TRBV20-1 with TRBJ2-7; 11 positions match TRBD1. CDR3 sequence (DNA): TGCAGTGCTAGAGAAATAGGACAGGGGGCTGCCGAGCAGTACTTC. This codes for CSAREIGQGAAEQYF.